A single sample gave rise to the 16 T cell receptor beta chains below, sequenced in a study of T cell repertoires in cytomegalovirus infection. TCRdb itself ran the reads through MiXCR, one entry per CDR3 protein. The sample holds fewer than 550,000 distinct CDR3 sequences, approximately 17% seen once. Input material: CD8+ T cells from PBMCs. Receptor source: a human donor in good health (CMV status not recorded). Some clones in this sample may be carry-over from other donors' samples.

The chain employs TRBV5-1 and TRBJ2-5; unclear D gene. Looked up from germline, CDR1 is SGHRS and CDR2 is YFSETQ. Trimming removed 1 base from V and 4 bases from J, with 11 bases in between. CDR3 length equals 14 residues. The CDR3 reads CASSLKRARETQYF. The CDR3 nucleotides read TGCGCCAGCAGCTTGAAACGGGCCCGAGAGACCCAGTACTTC. The variable domain in full, with the rest retrieved from reference TRBV5-1 and TRBJ2-5, is KAGVTQTPRYLIKTRGQQVTLSCSPISGHRSVSWYQQTPGQGLQFLFEYFSETQRNKGNFPGRFSGRQFSNSRSEMNVSTLELGDSALYLCASSLKRARETQYFGPGTRLLVL.

This clonotype was seen at least ten times. CDR3 amino acids: CASSLTSGRKTQYF. The DNA of the CDR3 is TGTGCCAGCAGTTTGACTAGCGGGAGGAAGACGCAGTATTTT. The J gene is TRBJ2-3, the V gene TRBV12-3 or TRBV12-4, with 13 bases fitting TRBD2. The CDR3 covers 14 residues. Trimming removed 3 bases from V and 9 bases from J; junction bases left unmatched: 3.

This clonotype was observed many times. The rearrangement uses TRBV4-1 and TRBJ2-7, with D uncertain. The V and J ends lost 1 base and 6 bases respectively, with 22 bases between them. This CDR3 has 17 amino acids. Germline loops: CDR1 MGHRA, CDR2 YSYEKL. The DNA of the CDR3 is TGCGCCAGCAGCCAAGTCCCCCCCGGCAGGATTTCGTTCGAGCAGTACTTC. Translated: CASSQVPPGRISFEQYF.

This clonotype has a count of ten or more. Germline and junction disagree at one end, which may indicate a read error. CDR3 sequence (DNA): TGTGCTAGCAGCTCTTCGCGACTCAGCAATGAGCAGTTCTTC. Translating it yields CASSSSRLSNEQFF. The rearrangement links TRBV7-7 to TRBJ2-1, with D hard to call. CDR3 size: 14 residues. CDR1 is SSHAT, CDR2 FNYEAQ, per germline (reference sequence).

The rearrangement uses TRBV20-1 and TRBJ2-1; 7 nucleotides align to TRBD1. With V trimmed by 3 bases and J by 5 bases, 7 bases remained unmatched. Per the germline V gene, CDR1 is DFQATT and CDR2 is SNEGSKA (reference sequence). The CDR3 has 14 amino acids. The CDR3 is CSARSSDRNNEQFF. CDR3 DNA sequence: TGCAGTGCTAGGAGTTCGGACAGGAACAATGAGCAGTTCTTC.

This clonotype was found a few times. The V gene is TRBV5-5, the J gene TRBJ2-7; possible D gene TRBD1, 6 bases. V gave up 3 bases and J gave up 3 bases, with 19 bases separating them. Germline V gene sequence: CDR1 SGHKS, CDR2 YYEKEE (reference sequence). CDR3 size: 16 residues. DNA for the CDR3: TGTGCCAGCAGCTCCGAGACAGGCCCGCCCTACTACGAGCAGTACTTC. This encodes CASSSETGPPYYEQYF.

This clonotype was detected ten times or more. V is TRBV6-5 and J is TRBJ1-5, with a possible D match to TRBD1 (6 bases). Germline lookup yields CDR1 MNHEY and CDR2 SVGAGI. CDR3 length: 14 residues. With 0 bases removed from V and 5 bases from J, the gap between germline ends came to 8 bases. CDR3 DNA: TGTGCCAGCAGTTACTCGGAGGGGGATCAGCCCCAGCATTTT. Its translation: CASSYSEGDQPQHF.

This clonotype was seen at least ten times. The chain links TRBV27 to TRBJ1-4; no definite D call. The CDR3 contains 14 residues. V was trimmed by 6 bases and J by 8 bases, leaving 16 bases between them. Looked up from germline, CDR1 is MNHEY and CDR2 is SMNVEV (reference sequence). The CDR3 region is CASRAFSPREKLFF. Here the CDR3 DNA reads TGTGCCAGCAGAGCCTTCTCCCCAAGGGAAAAACTGTTTTTT.

This clonotype has more than one count but fewer than ten. The chain recombines TRBV7-9 with TRBJ1-5; D gene unclear. V was pared by 8 bases and J by 3 bases, with 11 bases between. Per the germline V gene, CDR1 is SEHNR and CDR2 is FQNEAQ (reference sequence). There are 13 residues in the CDR3. CDR3 in amino acids: CASRSDINQPQHF. The CDR3 DNA reads as TGTGCCAGCCGGTCGGATATCAATCAGCCCCAGCATTTT. Full variable domain (missing parts from reference TRBV7-9 and TRBJ1-5): DTGVSQNPRHKITKRGQNVTFRCDPISEHNRLYWYRQTLGQGPEFLTYFQNEAQLEKSRLLSDRFSAERPKGSFSTLEIQRTEQGDSAMYLCASRSDINQPQHFGDGTRLSIL.

Many counts were recorded for this clonotype. CDR3 loop: CASSLIGGTYNEQFF. The CDR3 DNA reads as TGTGCCAGCAGCTTAATTGGGGGTACCTACAATGAGCAGTTCTTC. The chain links TRBV7-3 to TRBJ2-1; D possibly uses TRBD1 or TRBD2 (5 bases each). V lost 1 base and J 2 bases, leaving 9 bases between the germline ends. CDR3 length: 15 amino acids. Germline V lookup: CDR1 SGHTA, CDR2 FQGTGA.

This clonotype came up a few times. J is TRBJ1-2 and V is TRBV4-2; D unresolved. Trimming left V 4 bases short and J 6 bases short, with 12 bases between. CDR3 length equals 13 residues. Germline CDR1 is LGHNA and CDR2 is YNFKEQ. CDR3 protein: CASSPGVAHGYTF. CDR3 DNA sequence: TGTGCCAGCAGCCCTGGAGTTGCCCATGGCTACACCTTC.

This clonotype has only a few counts. The gene calls are TRBV7-9 and TRBJ2-1; TRBD1 agrees at 7 bases. Germline V CDR1 and CDR2: SEHNR, FQNEAQ (reference sequence). This CDR3 contains 15 residues. V trimming: 3 bases; J trimming: 5 bases; junction bases outside the gene matches: 7. This CDR3 reads CASSFARDRNNEQFF. CDR3 sequence (DNA): TGTGCCAGCAGCTTTGCCCGGGACAGAAACAATGAGCAGTTCTTC. The whole variable domain, filled in from reference TRBV7-9 and TRBJ2-1, reads DTGVSQNPRHKITKRGQNVTFRCDPISEHNRLYWYRQTLGQGPEFLTYFQNEAQLEKSRLLSDRFSAERPKGSFSTLEIQRTEQGDSAMYLCASSFARDRNNEQFFGPGTRLTVL.

The rearrangement links TRBV7-9 to TRBJ2-7; 11 nucleotides match TRBD2. The ends lost 5 bases at V and 6 bases at J; junction bases unmatched: 3. The CDR3 extends over 13 amino acids. In germline, CDR1 is SEHNR, CDR2 FQNEAQ (reference sequence). The CDR3 region has the DNA TGTGCCAGCAGCCTTAGCGGGAGGGTCGAGCAGTACTTC. This translates into CASSLSGRVEQYF.

The CDR3 loop is CASSARHTNTGELFF. DNA of the CDR3: TGTGCCAGCAGCGCCCGGCACACGAACACCGGGGAGCTGTTTTTT. The rearrangement uses TRBV9 and TRBJ2-2; D unclear. Deletions cut 3 bases from V and 0 bases from J, with 9 bases between. The CDR3 consists of 15 residues. CDR1 is SGDLS and CDR2 is YYNGEE in the germline V gene. Together with reference TRBV9 and TRBJ2-2, the CDR3 gives the full variable domain: DSGVTQTPKHLITATGQRVTLRCSPRSGDLSVYWYQQSLDQGLQFLIQYYNGEERAKGNILERFSAQQFPDLHSELNLSSLELGDSALYFCASSARHTNTGELFFGEGSRLTVL.

This clonotype has ten or more counts. The chain joins TRBV14 to TRBJ2-7; 11 bases are a match to TRBD2. With 0 bases clipped from V and 4 bases from J, the junction kept 5 bases outside the gene matches. Germline CDR1 SGHDN, CDR2 FVKESK. The CDR3 totals 16 residues. This CDR3 reads CASSQDASGRWYEQYF. The CDR3 region has the DNA TGTGCCAGCAGCCAAGATGCTAGCGGGAGGTGGTACGAGCAGTACTTC.

The chain combines TRBV7-9 with TRBJ2-4, with a possible D match to TRBD1 (5 bases). V was clipped by 3 bases and J by 0 bases, with 15 bases between them. Germline V CDR1 and CDR2: SEHNR, FQNEAQ (reference sequence). This CDR3 has 17 amino acids. Written as DNA, the CDR3 is TGTGCCAGCAGCTTCGCAAGGCAGGGCCTAGCCAAAAACATTCAGTACTTC. Its protein is CASSFARQGLAKNIQYF.